The source of this T cell receptor (beta chain) is a study of blood T cell repertoires in COVID-19. V was cut by 6 bases and J by 4 bases, with 9 bases left in between. The CDR3 has 12 amino acids. The data were produced by immunoSEQ multiplex PCR, yet TCRdb's version contains in-frame clones alone and is incomplete. Among 55,000 to 65,000 clones listed, over 75% were seen once. Sequenced sample: peripheral blood. The sequence came from a man older than 75 in a cohort sampled during active COVID-19. This chain links TRBV23-1 with TRBJ1-1; no clear D. TRBV23-1 is an ORF for which the function is uncertain. The CDR3 reads CASSLKSTEAFF. Written as DNA, the CDR3 is TGCGCCAGCAGCCTTAAGAGCACTGAAGCTTTCTTT.